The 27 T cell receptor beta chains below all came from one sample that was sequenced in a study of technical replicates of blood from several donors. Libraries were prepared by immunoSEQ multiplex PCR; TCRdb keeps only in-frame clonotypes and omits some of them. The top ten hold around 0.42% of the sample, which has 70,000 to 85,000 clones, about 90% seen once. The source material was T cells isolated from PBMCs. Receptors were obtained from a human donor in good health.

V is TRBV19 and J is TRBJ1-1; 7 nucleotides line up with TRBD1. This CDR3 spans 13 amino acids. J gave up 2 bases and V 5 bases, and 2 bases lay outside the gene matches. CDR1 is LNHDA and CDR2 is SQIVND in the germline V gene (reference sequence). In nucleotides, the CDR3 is TGTGCCAGTAGTTGGGACAGTAACACTGAAGCTTTCTTT. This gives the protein CASSWDSNTEAFF.

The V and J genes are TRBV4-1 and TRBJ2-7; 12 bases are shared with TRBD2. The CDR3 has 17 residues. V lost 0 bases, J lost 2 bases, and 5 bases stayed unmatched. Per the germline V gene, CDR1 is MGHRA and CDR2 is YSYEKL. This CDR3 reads CASSQDETSGGPYEQYF. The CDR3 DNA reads TGCGCCAGCAGCCAAGACGAGACTAGCGGGGGACCCTACGAGCAGTACTTC.

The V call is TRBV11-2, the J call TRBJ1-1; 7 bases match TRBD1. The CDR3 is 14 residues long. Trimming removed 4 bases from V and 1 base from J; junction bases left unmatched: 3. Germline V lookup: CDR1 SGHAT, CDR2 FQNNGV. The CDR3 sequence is CASSSQGGNTEAFF. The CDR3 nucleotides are TGTGCCAGCAGCTCTCAGGGGGGGAACACTGAAGCTTTCTTT.

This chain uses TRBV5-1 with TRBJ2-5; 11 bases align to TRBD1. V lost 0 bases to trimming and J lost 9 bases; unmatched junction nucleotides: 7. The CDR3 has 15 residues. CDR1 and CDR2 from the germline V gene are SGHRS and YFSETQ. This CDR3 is CASSLAGQGARAQYF. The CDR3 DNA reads TGCGCCAGCAGCTTGGCCGGACAGGGGGCACGAGCCCAGTACTTC.

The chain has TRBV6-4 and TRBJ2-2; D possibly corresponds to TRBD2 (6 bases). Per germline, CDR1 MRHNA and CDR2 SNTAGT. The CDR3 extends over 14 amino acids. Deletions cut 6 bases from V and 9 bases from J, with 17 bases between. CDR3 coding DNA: TGTGCCAGCAGGCGGTCCGGGAGTACCCGGGAGCTGTTTTTT. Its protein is CASRRSGSTRELFF.

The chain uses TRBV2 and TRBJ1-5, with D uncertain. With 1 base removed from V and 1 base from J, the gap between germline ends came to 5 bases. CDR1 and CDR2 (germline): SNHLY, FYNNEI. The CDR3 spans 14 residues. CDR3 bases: TGTGCCAGCAGTGAAGGGCAAAGCAATCAGCCCCAGCATTTT. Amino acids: CASSEGQSNQPQHF.

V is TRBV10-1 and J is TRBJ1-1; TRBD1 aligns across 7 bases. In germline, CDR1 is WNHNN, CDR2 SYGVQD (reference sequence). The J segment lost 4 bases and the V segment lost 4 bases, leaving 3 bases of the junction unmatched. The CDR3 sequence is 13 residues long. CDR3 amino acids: CASSGGGVTEAFF. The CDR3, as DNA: TGCGCCAGCAGTGGAGGGGGCGTCACTGAAGCTTTCTTT.

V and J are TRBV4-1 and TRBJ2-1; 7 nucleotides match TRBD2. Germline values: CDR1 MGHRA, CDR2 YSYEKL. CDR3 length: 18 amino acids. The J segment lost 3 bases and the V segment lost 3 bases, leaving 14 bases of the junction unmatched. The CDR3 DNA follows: TGCGCCAGCAGCCACAATGATCTGGGGGAGGGCCTCTACAATGAGCAGTTCTTC. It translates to CASSHNDLGEGLYNEQFF.

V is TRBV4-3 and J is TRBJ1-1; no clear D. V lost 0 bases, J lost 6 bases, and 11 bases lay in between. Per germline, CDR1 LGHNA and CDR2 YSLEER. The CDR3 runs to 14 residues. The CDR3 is CASSQDGGGAEAFF. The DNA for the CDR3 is TGCGCCAGCAGCCAAGACGGTGGCGGTGCTGAAGCTTTCTTT.

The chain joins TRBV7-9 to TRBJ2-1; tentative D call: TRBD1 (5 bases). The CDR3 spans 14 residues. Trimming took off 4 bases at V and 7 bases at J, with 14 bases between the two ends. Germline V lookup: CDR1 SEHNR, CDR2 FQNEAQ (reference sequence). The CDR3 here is CASSSYGALNEQFF. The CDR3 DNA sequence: TGTGCCAGCAGCTCATATGGGGCCTTAAATGAGCAGTTCTTC.

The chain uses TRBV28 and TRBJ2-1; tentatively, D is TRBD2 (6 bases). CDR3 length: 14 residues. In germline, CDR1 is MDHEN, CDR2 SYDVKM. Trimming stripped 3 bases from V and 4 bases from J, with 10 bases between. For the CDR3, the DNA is TGTGCCAGCAGTTTCCCTAGCGCTTACAATGAGCAGTTCTTC. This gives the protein CASSFPSAYNEQFF.

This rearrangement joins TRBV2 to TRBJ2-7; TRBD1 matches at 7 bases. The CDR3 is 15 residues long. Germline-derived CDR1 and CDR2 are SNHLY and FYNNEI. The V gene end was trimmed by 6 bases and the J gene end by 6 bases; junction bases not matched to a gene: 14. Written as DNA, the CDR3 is TGTGCCAGCAGCATCCATGGACAGGCCCCCTCCGAGCAGTACTTC. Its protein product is CASSIHGQAPSEQYF. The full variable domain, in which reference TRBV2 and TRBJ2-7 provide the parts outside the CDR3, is EPEVTQTPSHQVTQMGQEVILRCVPISNHLYFYWYRQILGQKVEFLVSFYNNEISEKSEIFDDQFSVERPDGSNFTLKIRSTKLEDSAMYFCASSIHGQAPSEQYFGPGTRLTVT.

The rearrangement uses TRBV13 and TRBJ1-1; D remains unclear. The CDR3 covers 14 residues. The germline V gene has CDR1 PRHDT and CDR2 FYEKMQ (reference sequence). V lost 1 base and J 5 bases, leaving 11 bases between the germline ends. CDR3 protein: CASSLEGVVTEAFF. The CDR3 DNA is TGTGCCAGCAGCTTAGAAGGAGTAGTGACTGAAGCTTTCTTT.

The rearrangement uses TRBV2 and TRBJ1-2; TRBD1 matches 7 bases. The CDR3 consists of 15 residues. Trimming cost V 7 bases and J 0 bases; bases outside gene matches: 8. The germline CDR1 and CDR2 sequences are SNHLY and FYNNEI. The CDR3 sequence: CASIRDRTSNYGYTF. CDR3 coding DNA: TGTGCCAGCATTAGGGACAGAACATCTAACTATGGCTACACCTTC.

The CDR3 nucleotides are TGTGCCAGCAGCCGTGGGACAGGGGGCTCCTACGAGCAGTACTTC. This encodes CASSRGTGGSYEQYF. This chain joins TRBV9 and TRBJ2-7, with 11 nucleotides matching TRBD1. Trimming at V came to 4 bases and at J to 0 bases, leaving 3 bases not matched to a gene. This CDR3 comprises 15 residues. CDR1 and CDR2 (germline): SGDLS, YYNGEE.

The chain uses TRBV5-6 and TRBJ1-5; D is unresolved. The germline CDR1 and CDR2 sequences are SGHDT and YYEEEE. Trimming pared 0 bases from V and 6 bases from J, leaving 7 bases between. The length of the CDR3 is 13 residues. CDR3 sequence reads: CASSLAGGQPQHF. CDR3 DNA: TGTGCCAGCAGCTTGGCAGGAGGTCAGCCCCAGCATTTT.

DNA for the CDR3: TGTGCTAGTGGTTACAGGGAATTTGGAAACACCATATATTTT. Its translation: CASGYREFGNTIYF. V usage is TRBV12-5 and J usage is TRBJ1-3, with D possibly matching TRBD1 (6 bases). CDR1 is LGHNT, CDR2 FRNRAP, per germline. This CDR3 has 14 amino acids. Trimming removed 4 bases at V and 3 bases at J, with 10 bases between.

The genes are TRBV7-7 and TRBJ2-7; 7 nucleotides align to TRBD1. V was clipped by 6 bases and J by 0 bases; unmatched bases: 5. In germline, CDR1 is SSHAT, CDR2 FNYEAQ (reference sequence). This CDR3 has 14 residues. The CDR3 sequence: CASSLDRTSYEQYF. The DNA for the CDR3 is TGTGCCAGCAGTTTGGACAGGACCTCCTACGAGCAGTACTTC.

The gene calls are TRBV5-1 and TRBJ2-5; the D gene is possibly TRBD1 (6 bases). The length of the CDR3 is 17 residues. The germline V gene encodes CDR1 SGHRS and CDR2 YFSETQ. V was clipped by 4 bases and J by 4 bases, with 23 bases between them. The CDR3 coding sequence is TGCGCCAGCAGCCGACGGGGAAGCGCAGGGACAACAGAGACCCAGTACTTC. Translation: CASSRRGSAGTTETQYF.

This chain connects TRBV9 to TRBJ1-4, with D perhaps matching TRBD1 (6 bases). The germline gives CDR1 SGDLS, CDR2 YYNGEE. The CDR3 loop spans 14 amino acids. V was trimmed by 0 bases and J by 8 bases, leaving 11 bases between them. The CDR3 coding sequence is TGTGCCAGCAGCGTAGAGGCAGGGGAAGAAAAACTGTTTTTT. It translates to CASSVEAGEEKLFF.

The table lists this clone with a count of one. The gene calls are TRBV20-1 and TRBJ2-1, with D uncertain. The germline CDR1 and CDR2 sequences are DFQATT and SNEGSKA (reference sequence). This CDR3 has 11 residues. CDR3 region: CSTVLMGEQFF. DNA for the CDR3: TGCAGCACAGTTCTAATGGGTGAGCAGTTCTTC.

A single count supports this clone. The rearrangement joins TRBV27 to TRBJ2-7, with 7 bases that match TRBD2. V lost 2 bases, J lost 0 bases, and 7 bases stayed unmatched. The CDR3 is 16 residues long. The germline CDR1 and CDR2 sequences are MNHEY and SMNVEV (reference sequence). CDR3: CASSLRSSGSSYEQYF. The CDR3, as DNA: TGTGCCAGCAGTTTACGGTCTAGCGGCTCCTCCTACGAGCAGTACTTC.

The CDR3 sequence: CASSQETGTGELFF. DNA of the CDR3: TGTGCCAGCAGCCAAGAAACGGGGACCGGGGAGCTGTTTTTT. J is TRBJ2-2 and V is TRBV4-2; TRBD2 is a possible D gene (5 bases). Per germline, CDR1 LGHNA and CDR2 YNFKEQ. The CDR3 is 14 amino acids. V lost 0 bases, J lost 5 bases, and 7 bases lay in between.

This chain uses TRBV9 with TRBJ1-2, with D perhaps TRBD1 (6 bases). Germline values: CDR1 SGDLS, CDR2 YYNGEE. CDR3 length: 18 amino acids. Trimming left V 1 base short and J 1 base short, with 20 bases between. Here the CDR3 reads CASSVSKAGATHNYGYTF. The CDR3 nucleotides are TGTGCCAGCAGCGTAAGTAAGGCAGGGGCTACTCATAACTATGGCTACACCTTC. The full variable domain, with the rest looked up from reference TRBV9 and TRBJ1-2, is DSGVTQTPKHLITATGQRVTLRCSPRSGDLSVYWYQQSLDQGLQFLIQYYNGEERAKGNILERFSAQQFPDLHSELNLSSLELGDSALYFCASSVSKAGATHNYGYTFGSGTRLTVV.

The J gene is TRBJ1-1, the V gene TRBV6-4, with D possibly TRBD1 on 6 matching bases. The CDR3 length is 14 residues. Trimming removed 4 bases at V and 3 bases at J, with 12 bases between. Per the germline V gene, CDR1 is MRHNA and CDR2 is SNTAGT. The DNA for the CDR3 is TGTGCCAGCAGTGGCAGGGGTGCGGACACTGAAGCTTTCTTT. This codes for CASSGRGADTEAFF.

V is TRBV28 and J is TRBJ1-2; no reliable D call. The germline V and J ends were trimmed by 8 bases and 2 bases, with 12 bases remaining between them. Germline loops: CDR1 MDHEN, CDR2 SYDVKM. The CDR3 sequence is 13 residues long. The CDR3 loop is CASGFRGNYGYTF. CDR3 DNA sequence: TGTGCCAGCGGGTTCAGAGGCAACTATGGCTACACCTTC.

This chain's CDR3 is CASSLDSQDTGELFF. The CDR3 region has the DNA TGCGCCAGCAGCTTGGACAGCCAAGACACCGGGGAGCTGTTTTTT. J is TRBJ2-2 and V is TRBV5-1; D call uncertain. The V end lost 0 bases, the J end lost 3 bases, and 9 bases lay between the germline ends. The germline CDR1 and CDR2 sequences are SGHRS and YFSETQ. The length of the CDR3 is 15 residues.